The entry below describes one T cell receptor (beta chain). The sample belongs to a study of blood T cells in healthy people across ages. A sample-barcoded 5' primer and a J-beta primer mix were used in a second PCR of about 7 to 12 cycles. TCRdb processed the 5' RACE reads anew with MiXCR; each CDR3 protein has one entry. The sample yields 1.8 million or so distinct CDR3 sequences, about 39% seen once. The source of this sequence is a human donor in good health. Specimen: blood.

CDR3 region: CASSLRGSGNVAGDNEQFF. The CDR3 bases are TGTGCCAGCAGCTTACGGGGGAGTGGGAATGTAGCGGGGGACAATGAGCAGTTCTTC. The chain links TRBV13 to TRBJ2-1; 9 nucleotides line up with TRBD2. The germline CDR1 and CDR2 sequences are PRHDT and FYEKMQ (reference sequence). The CDR3 spans 19 residues. Trimming removed 2 bases from V and 5 bases from J; junction bases left unmatched: 16. Full variable domain (rest looked up from reference TRBV13 and TRBJ2-1): AAGVIQSPRHLIKEKRETATLKCYPIPRHDTVYWYQQGPGQDPQFLISFYEKMQSDKGSIPDRFSAQQFSDYHSELNMSSLELGDSALYFCASSLRGSGNVAGDNEQFFGPGTRLTVL.